The 10 T cell receptor beta chains reported below all come from one sample, sequenced in a study of blood T cell repertoires in COVID-19. This table comes from immunoSEQ multiplex PCR, and its TCRdb copy is limited to in-frame clones, with some not included. This sample carries about 180,000 clones, roughly 80% of them seen once, and the ten largest clones take about 5.8%. Material for sequencing was PBMCs or T cells enriched from blood (not recorded which). The origin of the receptors is a woman aged 40 to 50 with acute COVID-19.

This clone occurred a few times. This rearrangement joins TRBV7-3 to TRBJ2-1, with TRBD2 matching over 12 bases. There are 16 residues in the CDR3. V shed 4 bases and J 3 bases; nucleotides not matched to a gene: 4. CDR1 is SGHTA and CDR2 is FQGTGA in the germline V gene. Written as DNA, the CDR3 is TGTGCCAGCAGCTCCGGACTAGCGGGACTCTACAATGAGCAGTTCTTC. Translation: CASSSGLAGLYNEQFF.

This chain uses TRBV24-1 with TRBJ2-1, with 10 bases identical to TRBD2. J lost 3 bases, V lost 4 bases, and 5 bases had no gene match. The V gene's germline CDR1 is KGHDR and CDR2 SFDVKD. The CDR3 loop spans 16 amino acids. The CDR3 here is CATSEKREGVYNEQFF. The CDR3 bases are TGTGCCACCAGTGAAAAGCGGGAGGGCGTCTACAATGAGCAGTTCTTC.

The chain is built from TRBV14 and TRBJ1-2, with 10 bases lining up with TRBD1. This CDR3 is built from 15 residues. The J segment lost 7 bases and the V segment lost 5 bases, leaving 10 bases of the junction unmatched. The V gene's germline CDR1 is SGHDN and CDR2 FVKESK. In DNA, the CDR3 is TGTGCCAGCAGCGAGACAGGGGGCCCTCGGGGTGGCTACACCTTC. The encoded protein is CASSETGGPRGGYTF.

The chain carries TRBV11-3 and TRBJ2-5; weak D call: TRBD1 (5 bases). The CDR3 runs to 15 residues. V gave up 5 bases and J gave up 4 bases, with 17 bases separating them. Germline V gene sequence: CDR1 SGHNT, CDR2 YENEEA. CDR3 sequence (DNA): TGTGCCAGCAGCCCGCAGGGATTGCCGCTAGAGACCCAGTACTTC. Translation: CASSPQGLPLETQYF.

The rearrangement links TRBV9 to TRBJ2-1; D remains unclear. Germline V lookup: CDR1 SGDLS, CDR2 YYNGEE. This CDR3 contains 14 residues. V shed 2 bases and J shed 6 bases, with 12 bases lying between them. CDR3 nucleotide sequence: TGTGCCAGCAGCGTCTACTCCGCCGGCAATGAGCAGTTCTTC. It translates to CASSVYSAGNEQFF.

In this sample, this clone turned up a few times. V usage is TRBV29-1 and J usage is TRBJ1-1; TRBD1 might be the D (6 bases). Germline V gives CDR1 SQVTM, CDR2 ANQGSEA. This CDR3 comprises 13 residues. Trimming pared 0 bases from V and 7 bases from J, leaving 12 bases between. Written as DNA, the CDR3 is TGCAGCGTTGAAGACCTACCGGGACATGAAGCTTTCTTT. Amino acid sequence: CSVEDLPGHEAFF.

This chain connects TRBV18 to TRBJ2-3, with 11 bases lining up with TRBD2. CDR1 is KGHSH, CDR2 LQKENI, per germline. V lost 5 bases and J lost 4; bases outside the gene matches: 5. The CDR3 has 15 amino acids. The CDR3 nucleotides read TGTGCCAGCTCATCTGGACTAGCGGGTTCAGATACGCAGTATTTT. It specifies CASSSGLAGSDTQYF.

The V and J genes are TRBV7-2 and TRBJ1-3; unclear D gene. The V end lost 3 bases, the J end lost 7 bases, and 13 bases lay between the germline ends. CDR3 size: 14 residues. The germline V gene encodes CDR1 SGHTA and CDR2 FQGNSA. This CDR3 reads CASSLGGRGNTIYF. DNA of the CDR3: TGTGCCAGCAGCTTGGGAGGGCGAGGGAACACCATATATTTT.

J is TRBJ1-1 and V is TRBV14, with 7 bases matching TRBD1. Per the germline V gene, CDR1 is SGHDN and CDR2 is FVKESK. The CDR3 loop spans 16 amino acids. After removal of 3 bases from V and 0 bases from J, the junction contained 7 bases not matched to a gene. CDR3 in amino acids: CASSQSGGQLNTEAFF. The CDR3 DNA is TGTGCCAGCAGCCAGAGCGGGGGACAGCTGAACACTGAAGCTTTCTTT. Complete variable domain (other parts from reference TRBV14 and TRBJ1-1): EAGVTQFPSHSVIEKGQTVTLRCDPISGHDNLYWYRRVMGKEIKFLLHFVKESKQDESGMPNNRFLAERTGGTYSTLKVQPAELEDSGVYFCASSQSGGQLNTEAFFGQGTRLTVV.

CDR3 region: CAWSVAGTDTQYF. The CDR3 region has the DNA TGTGCCTGGAGTGTGGCTGGCACAGATACGCAGTATTTT. V gene TRBV30 combines with J gene TRBJ2-3; unclear D gene. V shed 0 bases and J shed 1 base, with 5 bases lying between them. The CDR3 is made up of 13 amino acids. Germline V gene lookup returns CDR1 GTSNPN and CDR2 SVGIG (reference sequence).